The source of this T cell receptor (beta chain) is a study of PD-L1 blockade in urothelial cancer. Across the study: At 3 weeks after treatment start (second dose) and again at 6 weeks, blood was analyzed. Study-level findings and limits: Blood clones associated with the tumor expanded more at 3 weeks in durable-benefit patients.

Spiking of synthetic TCR analog templates was performed in each PCR. Clones were sequenced by immunoSEQ multiplex PCR, and TCRdb holds only the in-frame ones, with some missing. The table has 35,000 to 45,000 clones, about 80% seen once. Patients' urothelial carcinoma was locally advanced or metastatic. The CDR3 contains 15 residues. V lost 4 bases and J lost 0, with 10 bases in between. Germline-derived CDR1 and CDR2 are LNHDA and SQIVND (reference sequence). About this clone: Its matching antigen is unknown.

V is TRBV19 and J is TRBJ2-1; a weak D match, TRBD1 (6 bases). The source material was PBMCs, sampled around atezolizumab (anti-PD-L1) treatment. The receptor was derived from a man in his 70s with urothelial cancer. The CDR3 sequence is CASSKDRSSYNEQFF. CDR3 nucleotide sequence: TGTGCCAGTAGTAAGGACAGAAGCTCCTACAATGAGCAGTTCTTC.